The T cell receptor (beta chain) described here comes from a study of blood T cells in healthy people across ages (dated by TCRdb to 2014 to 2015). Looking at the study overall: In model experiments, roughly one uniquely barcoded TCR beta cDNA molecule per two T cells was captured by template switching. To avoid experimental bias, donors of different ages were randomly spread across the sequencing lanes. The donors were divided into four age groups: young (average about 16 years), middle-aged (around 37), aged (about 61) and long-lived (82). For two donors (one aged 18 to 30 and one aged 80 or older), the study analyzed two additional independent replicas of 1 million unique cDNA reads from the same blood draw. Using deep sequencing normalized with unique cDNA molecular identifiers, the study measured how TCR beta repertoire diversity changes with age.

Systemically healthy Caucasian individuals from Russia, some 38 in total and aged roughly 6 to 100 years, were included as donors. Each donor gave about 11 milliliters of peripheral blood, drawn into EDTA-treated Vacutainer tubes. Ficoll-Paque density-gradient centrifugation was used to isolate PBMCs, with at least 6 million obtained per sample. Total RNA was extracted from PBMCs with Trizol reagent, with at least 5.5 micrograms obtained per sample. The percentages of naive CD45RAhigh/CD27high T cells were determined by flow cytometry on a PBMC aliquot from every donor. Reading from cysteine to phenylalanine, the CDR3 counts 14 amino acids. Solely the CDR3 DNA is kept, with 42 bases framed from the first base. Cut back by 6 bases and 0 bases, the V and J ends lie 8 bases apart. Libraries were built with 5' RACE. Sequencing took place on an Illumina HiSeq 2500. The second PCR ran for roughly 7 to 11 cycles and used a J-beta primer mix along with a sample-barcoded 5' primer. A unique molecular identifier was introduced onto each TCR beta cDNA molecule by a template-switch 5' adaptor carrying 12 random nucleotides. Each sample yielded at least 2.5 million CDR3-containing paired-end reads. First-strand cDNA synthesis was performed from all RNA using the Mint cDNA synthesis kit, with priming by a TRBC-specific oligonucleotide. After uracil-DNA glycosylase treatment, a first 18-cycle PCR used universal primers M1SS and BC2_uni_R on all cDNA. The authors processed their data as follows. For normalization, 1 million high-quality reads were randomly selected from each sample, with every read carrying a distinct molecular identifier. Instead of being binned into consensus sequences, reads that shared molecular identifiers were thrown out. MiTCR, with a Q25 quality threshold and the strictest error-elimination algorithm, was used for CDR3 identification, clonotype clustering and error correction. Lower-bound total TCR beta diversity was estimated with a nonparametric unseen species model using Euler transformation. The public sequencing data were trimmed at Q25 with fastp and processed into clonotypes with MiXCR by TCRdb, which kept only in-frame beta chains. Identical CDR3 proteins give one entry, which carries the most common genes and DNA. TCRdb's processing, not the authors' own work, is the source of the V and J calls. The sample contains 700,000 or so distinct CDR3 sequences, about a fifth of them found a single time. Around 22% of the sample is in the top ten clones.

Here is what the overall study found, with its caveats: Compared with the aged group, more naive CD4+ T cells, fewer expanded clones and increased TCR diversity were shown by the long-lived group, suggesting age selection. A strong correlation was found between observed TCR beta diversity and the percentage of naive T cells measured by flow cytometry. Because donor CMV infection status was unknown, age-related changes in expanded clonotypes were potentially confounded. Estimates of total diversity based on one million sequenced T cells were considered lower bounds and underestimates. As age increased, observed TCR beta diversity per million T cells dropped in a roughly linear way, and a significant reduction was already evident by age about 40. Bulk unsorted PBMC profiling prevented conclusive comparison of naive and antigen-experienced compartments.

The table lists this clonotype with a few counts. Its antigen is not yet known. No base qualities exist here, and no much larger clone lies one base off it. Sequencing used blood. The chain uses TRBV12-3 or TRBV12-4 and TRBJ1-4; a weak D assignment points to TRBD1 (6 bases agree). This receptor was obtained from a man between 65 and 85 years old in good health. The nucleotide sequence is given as TGTGCCAGCAGGCACAGGGCAACTAATGAAAAACTGTTTTTT. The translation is CASRHRATNEKLFF.